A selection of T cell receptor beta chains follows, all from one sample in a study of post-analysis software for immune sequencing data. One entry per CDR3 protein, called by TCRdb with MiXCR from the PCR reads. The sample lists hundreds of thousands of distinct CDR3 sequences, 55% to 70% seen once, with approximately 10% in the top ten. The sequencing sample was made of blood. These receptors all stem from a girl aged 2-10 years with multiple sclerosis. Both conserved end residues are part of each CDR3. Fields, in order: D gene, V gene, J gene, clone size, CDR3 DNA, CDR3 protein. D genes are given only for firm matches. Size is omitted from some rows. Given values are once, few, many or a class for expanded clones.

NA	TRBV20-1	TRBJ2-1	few	TGCAGTGCCCGCAGCGTGAGTTCCAGCTCCTACAATGAGCAGTTCTTC	CSARSVSSSSYNEQFF
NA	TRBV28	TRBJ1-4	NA	TGTGCCAGCAGCCTTTTTGGAACAGGTGCAACTAATGAAAAACTGTTTTTT	CASSLFGTGATNEKLFF
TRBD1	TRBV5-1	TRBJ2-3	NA	TGCGCCAGCAGCTTCCGGCAGGGGGAAGGAGATACGCAGTATTTT	CASSFRQGEGDTQYF
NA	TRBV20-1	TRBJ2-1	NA	TGCAGTGCTAGAGAGCTAGCGCCGAATGAGCAGTTCTTC	CSARELAPNEQFF
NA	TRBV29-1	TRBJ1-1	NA	TGCAGCGTTCGACAGTCGAACACTGAAGCTTTCTTT	CSVRQSNTEAFF
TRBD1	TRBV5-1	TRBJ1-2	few	TGCGCCAGCAGCCACGGGACAGGGGATGGCTACACCTTC	CASSHGTGDGYTF
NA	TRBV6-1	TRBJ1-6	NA	TGTGCCAGCGGGAGCTCCTATAATTCACCCCTCCACTTT	CASGSSYNSPLHF
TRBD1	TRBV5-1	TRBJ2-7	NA	TGCGCCAGCAGTCAGGACGGACAGGGCTTTTACGAGCAGTACTTC	CASSQDGQGFYEQYF
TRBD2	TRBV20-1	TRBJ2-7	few	TGCAGTGCCTTCAAGAGCGGGAGGAAACTCTCCTACGAGCAGTACTTC	CSAFKSGRKLSYEQYF
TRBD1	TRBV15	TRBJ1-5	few	TGTGCCACCAGCAGAGCGCCAGGGGGGAATCAGCCCCAGCATTTT	CATSRAPGGNQPQHF
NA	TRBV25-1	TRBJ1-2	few	TGTGCCAGCAGTGAAGCCGGGGGACCCTCCATCTATGGCTACACCTTC	CASSEAGGPSIYGYTF
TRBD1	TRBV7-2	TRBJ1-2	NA	TGTGCCAGCAGCCCTACAGGGGGGCTTAGCTATGGCTACACCTTC	CASSPTGGLSYGYTF
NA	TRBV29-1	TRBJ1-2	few	TGCAGCGCGGGCCCGGCGGGACAATATGGCTACACCTTC	CSAGPAGQYGYTF
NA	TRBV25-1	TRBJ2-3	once	TGTGCCAGCAGTGGATTGATCGCAGATACGCAGTATTTT	CASSGLIADTQYF
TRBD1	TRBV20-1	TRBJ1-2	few	TGCAGTGCCACAGGGGGTTCCGATGGCTACACCTTC	CSATGGSDGYTF
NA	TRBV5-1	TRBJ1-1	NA	TGCGCCAGCAGCAGTATGACCGACACTGAAGCTTTCTTT	CASSSMTDTEAFF
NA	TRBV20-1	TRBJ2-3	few	TGCAGTGCTAGAATCGTTGTTGCAGATACGCAGTATTTT	CSARIVVADTQYF
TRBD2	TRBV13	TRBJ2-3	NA	TGTGCCAGCAGCCTAGGGACTAGCGGGGGGGCGTTGAGAGATACGCAGTATTTT	CASSLGTSGGALRDTQYF
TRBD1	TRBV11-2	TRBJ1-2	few	TGTGCCAGTTCCAGCACAGGGGGCGTTGGCTACACCTTC	CASSSTGGVGYTF
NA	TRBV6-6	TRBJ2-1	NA	TGTGCCAGCAGTTACTCAATTTGCGGGATCGAGCAGTTCTTC	CASSYSICGIEQFF
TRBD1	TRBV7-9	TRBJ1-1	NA	TGTGCCAGCAGCTTCTCCGGGACAGGAGAAGCTTTCTTT	CASSFSGTGEAFF
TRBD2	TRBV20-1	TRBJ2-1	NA	TGCAGTGCTAGAGTTCCCCAGCGGGGTTACAATGAGCAGTTCTTC	CSARVPQRGYNEQFF
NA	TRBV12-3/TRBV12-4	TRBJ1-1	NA	TGTGCCAGCGAGCTGACTGGTAACACTGAAGCTTTCTTT	CASELTGNTEAFF
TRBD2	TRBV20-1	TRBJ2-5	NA	TGCAGTGCTAGAGATAGCGGGAGAGTCGAGACCCAGTACTTC	CSARDSGRVETQYF
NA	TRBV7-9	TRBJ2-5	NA	TGTGCCAGCAGCCCTCCCCGCTCCCCTCGCTCCCAAGAGACCCAGTACTTC	CASSPPRSPRSQETQYF
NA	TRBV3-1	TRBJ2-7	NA	TGTGCCAGCAGCCACCCCTGGCGGGACTACGAGCAGTACTTC	CASSHPWRDYEQYF
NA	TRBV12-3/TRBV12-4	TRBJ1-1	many	TGTGCCAGCAGTTCTTACGGCCGCGAGGCTTTCTTT	CASSSYGREAFF
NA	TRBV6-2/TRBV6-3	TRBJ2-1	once	TGTGCCAGCAGTTACGACTTATCGAGCTCCTACAATGAGCAGTTCTTC	CASSYDLSSSYNEQFF
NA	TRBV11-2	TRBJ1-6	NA	TGTGCCAGCAGCTTAGTGAAACAGGGCTATAATTCACCCCTCCACTTT	CASSLVKQGYNSPLHF
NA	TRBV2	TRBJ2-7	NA	TGTGCCAGCAGTGAAGATGAATTCAGCGAGCAGTACTTC	CASSEDEFSEQYF
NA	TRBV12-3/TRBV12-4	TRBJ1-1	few	TGTGCCAGCAGTTTAAGAAACATGAACACTGAAGCTTTCTTT	CASSLRNMNTEAFF
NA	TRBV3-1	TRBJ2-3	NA	TGTGCCAGCAGCCAAGCGGGAGATACGCAGTATTTT	CASSQAGDTQYF
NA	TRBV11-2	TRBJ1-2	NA	TGTGCCAGCAGCTTATCTGGGGAGAGGGATGGCTACACCTTC	CASSLSGERDGYTF
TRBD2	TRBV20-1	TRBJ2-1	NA	TGCAGTGCCGCACCGGGACTAGCGGGAGTTGAGCAGTTCTTC	CSAAPGLAGVEQFF
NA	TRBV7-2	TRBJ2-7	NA	TGTGCCAGCAGCTTAAACCAGGGTGACTACGAGCAGTACTTC	CASSLNQGDYEQYF
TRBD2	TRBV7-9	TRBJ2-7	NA	TGTGCCAGCAGCTTAGGCGGCAGCGGGGGGGCCTCCTACGAGCAGTACTTC	CASSLGGSGGASYEQYF
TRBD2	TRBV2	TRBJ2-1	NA	TGTGCCAGCACTGGGACTAGCAATGAATTGGAGCAGTTCTTC	CASTGTSNELEQFF
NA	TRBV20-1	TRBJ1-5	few	TGCAGTGCTAGATCCAGGGACCATCAGCCCCAGCATTTT	CSARSRDHQPQHF
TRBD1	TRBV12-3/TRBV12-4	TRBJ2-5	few	TGTGCCAGCAGGTGGGACAGGGGAGAGACCCAGTACTTC	CASRWDRGETQYF
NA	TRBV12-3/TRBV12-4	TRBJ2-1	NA	TGTGCCAGCAGTTTCCGGACTAAGCAATTACGGAATGAGCAGTTCTTC	CASSFRTKQLRNEQFF
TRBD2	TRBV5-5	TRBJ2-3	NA	TGTGCCAGCAGCTCGGTTTCGGCGGGAGCTCGGGATACGCAGTATTTT	CASSSVSAGARDTQYF
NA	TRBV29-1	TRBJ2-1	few	TGCAGCGTTGAATTGGGGGAGGCTTACTACAATGAGCAGTTCTTC	CSVELGEAYYNEQFF
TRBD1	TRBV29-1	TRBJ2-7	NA	TGCAGCGCGCGGACAGGGTCCACCTACGAGCAGTACTTC	CSARTGSTYEQYF
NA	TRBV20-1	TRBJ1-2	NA	TGCAGTGCTCGTTCCAGAGATGGCTATGGCTACACCTTC	CSARSRDGYGYTF
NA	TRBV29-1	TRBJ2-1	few	TGCAGCGTTGACTCCAGGGCCAATGAGCAGTTCTTC	CSVDSRANEQFF
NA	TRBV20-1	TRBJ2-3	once	TGCAGTGCTAGTCCAGATGCAGATACGCAGTATTTT	CSASPDADTQYF
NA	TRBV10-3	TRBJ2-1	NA	TGTGCCATCAGTAGTGGATCGGGCAGGGGAACCCGCTCCTACAATGAGCAGTTCTTC	CAISSGSGRGTRSYNEQFF
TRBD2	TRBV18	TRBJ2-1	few	TGTGCCAGCTCATCCTTAGCGGGAGGGTTGACGAACAATGAGCAGTTCTTC	CASSSLAGGLTNNEQFF
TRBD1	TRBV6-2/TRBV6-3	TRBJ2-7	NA	TGTGCCAGCAGTCCCACCGGGACAGGGGCGTCCTACGAGCAGTACTTC	CASSPTGTGASYEQYF
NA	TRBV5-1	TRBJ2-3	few	TGCGCCAGCAGCTTACCCGGGAGAGGAAGCACAGATACGCAGTATTTT	CASSLPGRGSTDTQYF
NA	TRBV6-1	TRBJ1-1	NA	TGTGCCAGCAGTGATCAGGTTCCACTGACAGCTTTCTTT	CASSDQVPLTAFF
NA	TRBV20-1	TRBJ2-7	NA	TGCAGTGCGGAGGGGGTGGGGGCCTACGAGCAGTACTTC	CSAEGVGAYEQYF
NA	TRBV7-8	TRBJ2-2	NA	TGTGCCAGCAGTCTCGTTCCTTCGACAGTAGCCGGCACCGGGGAGCTGTTTTTT	CASSLVPSTVAGTGELFF
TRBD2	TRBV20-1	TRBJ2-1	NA	TGCAGTGCTAGAGCCCCTTGGACCGGGACTAGCGGGCCCAGCTCCTACAATGAGCAGTTCTTC	CSARAPWTGTSGPSSYNEQFF